This TCR beta chain originates from a study of cytomegalovirus exposure and HLA in healthy donors. The CDR3 is made up of 16 amino acids. Germline assignment: CDR1 MNHEY and CDR2 SVGAGI. Trimming took 0 bases from V and 5 from J; bases not matched to a gene: 9. The PCR made use of 60 Vbeta and 13 Jbeta primers. The protocol was immunoSEQ multiplex PCR, while the TCRdb copy is restricted to in-frame clones and leaves out a portion. Among 150,000 to 250,000 clones listed, roughly 72% were seen once. Points on this clone: This sample includes further DNA sequences coding for the same CDR3.

The chain carries TRBV6-5 and TRBJ1-1, with TRBD1 matching 7 bases. Sequencing input: PBMCs. The origin of this receptor is a man aged 25 to 45 in good health and CMV-seronegative. The CDR3 here is CASSYSTDRTLTEAFF. CDR3 DNA sequence: TGTGCCAGCAGTTACTCCACGGACAGGACCTTAACTGAAGCTTTCTTT.